Listed below are T cell receptor beta chains from one sample, sequenced in a study of cytomegalovirus exposure and HLA in healthy donors. Assay: immunoSEQ multiplex PCR; the TCRdb copy retains only in-frame clones and omits some. This sample yields under 200,000 clones, of which more than 75% are seen a single time; around 0.8% belongs to the top ten. The specimen sequenced was PBMCs. The receptors stem from a woman aged 18-29 years in good health and CMV-seronegative. Both conserved end residues are part of each CDR3. A D gene is named only where the DNA matches it firmly. Not all rows give a size; the values are once, few, many and, for expanded clones, a class.

d_gene,v_gene,abundance,j_gene,CDR3nt,CDR3aa
-,TRBV11-2,-,TRBJ2-2,TGTGCCAGCAGCCATTTCCGGGGTCCGGAGACCGGGGAGCTGTTTTTT,CASSHFRGPETGELFF
-,TRBV5-4,-,TRBJ1-4,TGTGCCAGCAGCTTGGGACCAGAGGTACCCATGAATGAAAAACTGTTTTTT,CASSLGPEVPMNEKLFF
-,TRBV29-1,-,TRBJ2-3,TGCAGCGTTGATCGAGGGAGTAGCACAGATACGCAGTATTTT,CSVDRGSSTDTQYF
-,TRBV5-1,-,TRBJ1-2,TGCGCCAGCAGCGCCGAGGGGGGGGCCTATGGCTACACCTTC,CASSAEGGAYGYTF
TRBD2,TRBV9,-,TRBJ2-1,TGTGCCAGCAGCGGGGGGACTAGCTACAATGAGCAGTTCTTC,CASSGGTSYNEQFF
-,TRBV28,few,TRBJ1-2,TGTGCCAGCAGTTTTAACGGAGTTGGCGTCTTAAATGGCTACACCTTC,CASSFNGVGVLNGYTF
TRBD1,TRBV6-5,-,TRBJ1-2,TGTGCCAGCGGGACAGCCAATGGCTACACCTTC,CASGTANGYTF
-,TRBV29-1,-,TRBJ1-2,TGCAGCGCCAATAGTGGGGCGGGCTACACCTTC,CSANSGAGYTF
TRBD2,TRBV11-3,-,TRBJ2-5,TGTGCCAGCAGCTTTGAGGGAGGGCCTGAGGAGACCCAGTACTTC,CASSFEGGPEETQYF
-,TRBV5-1,once,TRBJ1-4,TGCGCCAGCAGCTTTCAGGCCGGGGGAATTGGTGAAAAACTGTTTTTT,CASSFQAGGIGEKLFF
-,TRBV27,once,TRBJ1-4,TGTGCCAGCAGTGCTTCCATCGAAAAGACAGGCTCTAATGAAAAACTGTTTTTT,CASSASIEKTGSNEKLFF
TRBD1,TRBV5-3,many,TRBJ1-4,TGTGCCATAAACATGGCAGGGGGCGGAAAACTGTTTTTT,CAINMAGGGKLFF
TRBD2,TRBV7-9,-,TRBJ2-3,TGTGCCAGCAGACCGGGACTAGCGGGGGTTACAGATACGCAGTATTTT,CASRPGLAGVTDTQYF
TRBD2,TRBV2,-,TRBJ2-1,TGTGCCTGCGGGGGACTAGCGGGAGTCGGTGAGCAGTTCTTC,CACGGLAGVGEQFF
-,TRBV9,-,TRBJ1-1,TGTGCCAGCAGCGTAGTTAGGGGTGGGGACACTGAAGCTTTCTTT,CASSVVRGGDTEAFF
TRBD1,TRBV28,-,TRBJ1-3,TGTGCCAGCAGTTTTGCACAGGGGGGCATAAACACCATATATTTT,CASSFAQGGINTIYF
-,TRBV30,-,TRBJ2-2,TGTGCCTGGAGTCCAGGTACCGGGGAGCTGTTTTTT,CAWSPGTGELFF
TRBD2,TRBV7-8,-,TRBJ2-2,TGTGCCAGCAGCCCCGTAACTAGCGGGGTGAACACCGGGGAGCTGTTTTTT,CASSPVTSGVNTGELFF
-,TRBV7-3,-,TRBJ1-2,TGTGCCAGCAGCTTAAGCGCAGGAGGAGTTGCAAGGGATGGCTACACCTTC,CASSLSAGGVARDGYTF
-,TRBV5-6,-,TRBJ2-7,TGTGCCAGCAGCCCAAGGACTTTCGCCTACGAGCAGTACTTC,CASSPRTFAYEQYF
-,TRBV5-1,-,TRBJ2-2,TGCGCCAGCAGCTTGGGGACACCCAACACCGGGGAGCTGTTTTTT,CASSLGTPNTGELFF
-,TRBV6-6,-,TRBJ2-7,TGTGCCAGCAGTGAGGGTGGCGGCTCCTACGAGCAGTACTTC,CASSEGGGSYEQYF
TRBD2,TRBV28,-,TRBJ2-7,TGTGCCAGCAGTCCCTCCTCCGGGACTAGTTTCCCCTACGAGCAGTACTTC,CASSPSSGTSFPYEQYF
-,TRBV18,-,TRBJ2-1,TGTGCCAGCTCACCACCTAGCTCCTACAATGAGCAGTTCTTC,CASSPPSSYNEQFF